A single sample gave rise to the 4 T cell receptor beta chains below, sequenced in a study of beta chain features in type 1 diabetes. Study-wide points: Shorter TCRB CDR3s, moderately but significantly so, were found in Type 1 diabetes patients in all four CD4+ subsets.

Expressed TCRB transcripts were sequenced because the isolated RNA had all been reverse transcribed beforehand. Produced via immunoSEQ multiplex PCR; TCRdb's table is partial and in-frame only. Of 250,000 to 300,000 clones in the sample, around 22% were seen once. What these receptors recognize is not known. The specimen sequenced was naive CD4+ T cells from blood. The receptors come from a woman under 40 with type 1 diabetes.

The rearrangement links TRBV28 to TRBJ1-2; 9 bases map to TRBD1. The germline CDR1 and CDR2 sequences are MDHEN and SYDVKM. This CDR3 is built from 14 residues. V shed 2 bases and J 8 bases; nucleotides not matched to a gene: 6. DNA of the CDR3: TGTGCCAGCAGTTTAAGTAGACAGGGGGGCGGCTACACCTTC. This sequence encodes CASSLSRQGGGYTF.

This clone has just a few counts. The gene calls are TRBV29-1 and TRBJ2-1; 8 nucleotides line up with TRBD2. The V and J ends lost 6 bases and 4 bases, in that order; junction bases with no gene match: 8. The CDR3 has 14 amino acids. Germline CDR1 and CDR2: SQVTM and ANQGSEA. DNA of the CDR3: TGCAGCGTCTCCCCGGGACTAGGGTACAATGAGCAGTTCTTC. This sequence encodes CSVSPGLGYNEQFF.

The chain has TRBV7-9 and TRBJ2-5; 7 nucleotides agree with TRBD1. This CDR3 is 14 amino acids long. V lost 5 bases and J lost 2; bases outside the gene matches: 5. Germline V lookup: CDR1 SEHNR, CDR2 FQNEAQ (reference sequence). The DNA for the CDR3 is TGTGCCAGCAGCGCGACAGGGCTACAAGAGACCCAGTACTTC. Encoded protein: CASSATGLQETQYF.

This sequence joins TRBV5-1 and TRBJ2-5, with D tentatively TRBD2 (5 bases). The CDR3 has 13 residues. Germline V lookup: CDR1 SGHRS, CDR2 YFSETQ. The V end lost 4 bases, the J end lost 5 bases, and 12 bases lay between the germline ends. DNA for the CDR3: TGCGCCAGCAGCGCGGGCCCTAGTGAGACCCAGTACTTC. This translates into CASSAGPSETQYF.